This T cell receptor beta chain was captured in a study of shared clonotypes between healthy human individuals. Germline V gives CDR1 WNHNN, CDR2 SYGVQD (reference sequence). V gave up 2 bases and J gave up 15 bases; unmatched junction bases: 6. CDR3 length: 13 amino acids. Using immunoSEQ multiplex PCR, the repertoire was profiled, and TCRdb retains in-frame clones only, with some absent. The data contain some 2,000,000 clones, approximately 95% of them singletons. This chain connects TRBV10-1 to TRBJ2-1, with 11 nucleotides matching TRBD2. The receptor comes from a man aged 18-30 years in good health. Sequencing was done on a sample of naive CD4+ T cells sorted from blood. Subset described: CD45RA+ positively selected. Here the CDR3 reads CASSEVAGGPMFF. CDR3 in DNA: TGCGCCAGCAGTGAGGTAGCGGGAGGGCCAATGTTCTTC.